The T cell receptor (beta chain) described here comes from a study of cytomegalovirus exposure and HLA in healthy donors. The PCR contained 60 Vbeta and 13 Jbeta primers. This table comes from immunoSEQ multiplex PCR, and its TCRdb copy is limited to in-frame clones, with some not included. The sample table includes 150,000 or so clones. The CDR3 spans 17 residues. The germline CDR1 and CDR2 sequences are SGHVS and FQNEAQ. The V and J ends lost 3 bases and 6 bases respectively, with 22 bases between them. Regarding the study as a whole: Most TCR sequences were rare, but some public TCRs occurred in many donors. A later analysis associated 16,951 TCR beta sequences with HLA alleles at a 0.05 false discovery rate.

Healthy bone marrow donors made up the donors. About this clone: Its antigen is not identified.

The chain uses TRBV7-8 and TRBJ2-3, with a weak D call TRBD2 (6 bases). The sample taken for sequencing was PBMCs. The sequence was obtained from a woman between 50 and 59 years old in good health and CMV-seronegative. CDR3 in amino acids: CASSFNRDSHRLDTQYF. In nucleotides, the CDR3 is TGTGCCAGCAGCTTTAACCGGGACTCGCACAGGTTGGATACGCAGTATTTT.